What follows are 14 T cell receptor beta chains derived from one specimen sequenced in a study of blood T cell repertoires in COVID-19. Only in-frame clones appear in the TCRdb table, and some are missing; sequencing was by immunoSEQ multiplex PCR. The sample yields roughly 230,000 clones, 70% to 90% seen once. Material: peripheral blood. These receptor sequences come from a man aged 40-49 years with acute or convalescent COVID-19.

The chain carries TRBV12-3 or TRBV12-4 and TRBJ2-1, with D unclear. V was cut by 2 bases and J by 2 bases, with 4 bases left in between. The CDR3 extends over 13 amino acids. This CDR3 reads CASSLTTYNEQFF. In DNA form, the CDR3 reads TGTGCCAGCAGTTTAACAACCTACAATGAGCAGTTCTTC.

The V call is TRBV19, the J call TRBJ2-5; TRBD1 aligns across 8 bases. This CDR3 contains 13 residues. V was pared by 9 bases and J by 5 bases, with 8 bases of the junction left unmatched. The germline V gene encodes CDR1 LNHDA and CDR2 SQIVND (reference sequence). The CDR3, as DNA: TGTGCCAGCGATCCTACAGGGGGTGAGACCCAGTACTTC. Its translation is CASDPTGGETQYF.

V gene TRBV6-6 combines with J gene TRBJ2-2; TRBD1 aligns across 8 bases. V was clipped by 5 bases and J by 5 bases; unmatched bases: 10. CDR1 is MNHNY, CDR2 SVGAGI, per germline (reference sequence). The CDR3 has 16 residues. The DNA of the CDR3 is TGTGCCAGCAGTCTTACCGGGACAGGAGGGACCGGGGAGCTGTTTTTT. Its protein is CASSLTGTGGTGELFF.

The chain carries TRBV5-1 and TRBJ1-1; tentatively, D is TRBD1 (5 bases). The germline V gene encodes CDR1 SGHRS and CDR2 YFSETQ. The CDR3 is made up of 15 amino acids. V shed 2 bases and J shed 4 bases, with 15 bases lying between them. The CDR3 DNA reads TGCGCCAGCAGCTTCTCCTGGACAAGGAGCACTGAAGCTTTCTTT. Translated: CASSFSWTRSTEAFF.

V and J are TRBV18 and TRBJ1-1, with D perhaps matching TRBD1 (6 bases). CDR1 and CDR2 (germline): KGHSH, LQKENI. Deletions cut 6 bases from V and 0 bases from J, with 11 bases between. The CDR3 runs 14 residues. In DNA form, the CDR3 reads TGTGCCAGCTCCCTTAGGGGGATGAACACTGAAGCTTTCTTT. It specifies CASSLRGMNTEAFF.

This clone was observed once. J is TRBJ2-2 and V is TRBV25-1; 15 bases map to TRBD2. With V trimmed by 11 bases and J by 3 bases, 10 bases remained unmatched. CDR3 size: 17 residues. The V gene's germline CDR1 is MGHDK and CDR2 SYGVNS. CDR3 DNA: TGTGCCTCTATATGGACTAGCGGGGGGGCGCACACCGGGGAGCTGTTTTTT. Translated: CASIWTSGGAHTGELFF.

This sequence joins TRBV6-2 or TRBV6-3 and TRBJ2-1; tentatively, D is TRBD1 (5 bases). The CDR3 length is 14 residues. The germline gives CDR1 MNHEY, CDR2 SVGEGT. V was shortened by 6 bases and J by 4 bases, with 13 bases between the two germline ends. CDR3 DNA sequence: TGTGCCAGCAGCCCGGACACCCAGTACAATGAGCAGTTCTTC. This encodes CASSPDTQYNEQFF.

The V call is TRBV11-1, the J call TRBJ1-1, with D possibly matching TRBD1 (5 bases). Germline loops: CDR1 SGHAT, CDR2 FQDESV (reference sequence). The ends were cut back, 0 bases at V and 5 bases at J, with 13 bases in the middle. CDR3 size: 15 residues. CDR3: CASSLAVAGRTEAFF. The DNA for the CDR3 is TGTGCCAGCAGCTTAGCGGTGGCAGGGAGGACTGAAGCTTTCTTT.

Concerning this clone: This CDR3 is also generated by other DNA sequences in the sample. This rearrangement joins TRBV29-1 to TRBJ2-5; maybe TRBD2 (5 bases). CDR3 length equals 12 residues. Germline-derived CDR1 and CDR2 are SQVTM and ANQGSEA. V was trimmed by 4 bases and J by 10 bases, leaving 16 bases between them. CDR3 nucleotide sequence: TGCAGCGTTGTGGGTAGACTACAAATCCAGTACTTC. Its protein is CSVVGRLQIQYF. Full variable domain (remainder filled in from reference TRBV29-1 and TRBJ2-5): SAVISQKPSRDICQRGTSLTIQCQVDSQVTMMFWYRQQPGQSLTLIATANQGSEATYESGFVIDKFPISRPNLTFSTLTVSNMSPEDSSIYLCSVVGRLQIQYFGPGTRLLVL.

The V and J genes are TRBV7-9 and TRBJ1-1, with 11 bases that match TRBD1. V lost 4 bases to trimming and J lost 2 bases; unmatched junction nucleotides: 3. The length of the CDR3 is 15 residues. CDR1 is SEHNR and CDR2 is FQNEAQ in the germline V gene (reference sequence). The CDR3 coding sequence is TGTGCCAGCAGCTCCCGGACAGGGGGCAACACTGAAGCTTTCTTT. Protein product: CASSSRTGGNTEAFF.

The chain recombines TRBV6-5 with TRBJ2-7; D may be TRBD1 (6 bases). Germline V gives CDR1 MNHEY, CDR2 SVGAGI. The CDR3 spans 14 residues. V was pared by 6 bases and J by 6 bases, with 18 bases between. The CDR3 bases are TGTGCCAGCAGATTGGACAGAGGCACTGTCGAGCAGTACTTC. Translated, it gives CASRLDRGTVEQYF.

This sequence joins TRBV2 and TRBJ1-1; 9 bases agree with TRBD1. The V gene's germline CDR1 is SNHLY and CDR2 FYNNEI. The CDR3 has 16 residues. Trimming removed 2 bases from V and 5 bases from J; junction bases left unmatched: 9. CDR3 bases: TGTGCCAGCAGTGAACCTACAGGGGGCGCGTGGACTGAAGCTTTCTTT. Translated, it gives CASSEPTGGAWTEAFF. Together with reference TRBV2 and TRBJ1-1, the CDR3 gives the full variable domain: EPEVTQTPSHQVTQMGQEVILRCVPISNHLYFYWYRQILGQKVEFLVSFYNNEISEKSEIFDDQFSVERPDGSNFTLKIRSTKLEDSAMYFCASSEPTGGAWTEAFFGQGTRLTVV.

This chain uses TRBV24-1 with TRBJ2-6; D perhaps matches TRBD2 (5 bases). This CDR3 comprises 15 residues. Trimming took off 4 bases at V and 0 bases at J, with 6 bases between the two ends. CDR1 is KGHDR, CDR2 SFDVKD, per germline. The DNA for the CDR3 is TGTGCCACCAGTGAGAGCGGCTCTGGGGCCAACGTCCTGACTTTC. Its protein product is CATSESGSGANVLTF.

J is TRBJ1-1 and V is TRBV19; perhaps TRBD1 as D (5 bases). The V and J ends lost 2 bases and 7 bases respectively, with 11 bases between them. Germline CDR1 reads LNHDA; CDR2 reads SQIVND (reference sequence). The CDR3 is 13 residues long. The CDR3 protein is CASSIKTGDEAFF. The CDR3 DNA follows: TGTGCCAGTAGTATAAAAACAGGAGATGAAGCTTTCTTT.